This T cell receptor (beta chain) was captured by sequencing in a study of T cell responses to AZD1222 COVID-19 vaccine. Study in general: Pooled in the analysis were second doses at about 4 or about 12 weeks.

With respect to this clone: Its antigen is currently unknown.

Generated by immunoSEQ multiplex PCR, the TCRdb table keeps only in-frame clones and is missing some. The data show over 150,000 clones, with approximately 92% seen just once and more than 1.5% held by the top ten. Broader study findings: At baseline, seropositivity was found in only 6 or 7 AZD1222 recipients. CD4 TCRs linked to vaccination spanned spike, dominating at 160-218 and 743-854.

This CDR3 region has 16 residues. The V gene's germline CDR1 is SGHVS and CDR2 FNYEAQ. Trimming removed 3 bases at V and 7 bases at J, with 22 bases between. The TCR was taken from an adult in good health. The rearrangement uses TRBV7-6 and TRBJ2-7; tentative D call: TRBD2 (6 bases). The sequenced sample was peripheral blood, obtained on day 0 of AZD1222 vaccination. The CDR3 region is CASSFLGERASGEQYF. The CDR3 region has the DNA TGTGCCAGCAGCTTCCTCGGGGAGCGGGCTTCCGGGGAGCAGTACTTC.